The 25 T cell receptor beta chains given below trace back to one sample, sequenced in a study of CD8+ T cells in alopecia areata (dated by TCRdb to the late 2010s). The treatment or condition label of this sample denotes: oral pan-JAK inhibitor, 5-10 mg twice daily. Libraries were constructed by the immunoSEQ multiplex PCR assay. RNA was extracted from all samples and reverse transcribed into cDNA, which served as template for TCR sequencing. Entries here come from immuneACCESS through TCRdb and include only in-frame sequences with V and J called. Some clones fail to appear in such tables; in the studies checked, an unresolved V gene covers under half of the shortfall, and the cause of the remainder is unknown. The sample table contains a few hundred thousand clones; only one count was recorded for 60% of them. Together, the top ten hold around 0.84% of the sample. The sample consisted of CD4+ T cells sorted from blood, taken at approximately week 51, from a patient treated with tofacitinib. These receptors were obtained from a human donor with alopecia areata.

The V call is TRBV30, the J call TRBJ1-1; 7 bases are a match to TRBD1. The CDR3 is 12 amino acids. CDR1 is GTSNPN and CDR2 is SVGIG in the germline V gene (reference sequence). The CDR3 reads CASDRVRTEAFF. In DNA, the CDR3 is TGTGCGAGTGACAGGGTTCGGACTGAAGCTTTCTTT.

This clone was recorded a few times. V is TRBV18 and J is TRBJ2-4; TRBD1 might be the D (6 bases). Trimming took off 2 bases at V and 1 base at J, with 12 bases between the two ends. Germline V gene sequence: CDR1 KGHSH, CDR2 LQKENI. This CDR3 has 16 amino acids. As DNA, the CDR3 is TGTGCCAGCTCACCAGGGCCAGGGGAGGCCAAAAACATTCAGTACTTC. Encoded protein: CASSPGPGEAKNIQYF.

The chain is built from TRBV9 and TRBJ2-2; no definite D call. The CDR3 has 15 residues. CDR1 SGDLS and CDR2 YYNGEE come from the germline V gene. Trimming pared 6 bases from V and 0 bases from J, leaving 12 bases between. This CDR3 reads CASKSALTNTGELFF. CDR3 sequence (DNA): TGTGCCAGCAAATCCGCGCTAACGAACACCGGGGAGCTGTTTTTT.

This clone appeared a few times. The chain employs TRBV5-1 and TRBJ1-2; tentative D call: TRBD1 (6 bases). V lost 4 bases and J lost 3, with 13 bases in between. Germline V gene sequence: CDR1 SGHRS, CDR2 YFSETQ. The CDR3 runs to 14 residues. The CDR3 spells CASSLDRTDYGYTF. The CDR3 region has the DNA TGCGCCAGCAGCCTTGACAGGACGGACTATGGCTACACCTTC.

A note on this clone: The sample has other DNA sequences that encode this CDR3 too. V and J are TRBV30 and TRBJ2-2; D ambiguous. Germline V gene lookup returns CDR1 GTSNPN and CDR2 SVGIG (reference sequence). The CDR3 extends over 13 amino acids. Trimming removed 0 bases from V and 1 base from J, with 3 bases in between. The CDR3 DNA sequence: TGTGCCTGGAGTGTTAGGAACACCGGGGAGCTGTTTTTT. Its protein is CAWSVRNTGELFF.

V is TRBV5-1 and J is TRBJ1-1; TRBD1 agrees at 10 bases. The trim removed 4 bases at V and 6 bases at J, leaving 9 bases unmatched. CDR3 length: 15 residues. Per germline, CDR1 SGHRS and CDR2 YFSETQ. This CDR3 is CASSLLGQGSAEAFF. CDR3 nucleotides: TGCGCCAGCAGCCTACTGGGACAGGGGTCGGCTGAAGCTTTCTTT.

The rearrangement joins TRBV30 to TRBJ1-5, with TRBD1 matching 9 bases. After removal of 0 bases from V and 7 bases from J, the junction contained 7 bases not matched to a gene. CDR3 length: 15 residues. CDR1 and CDR2 (germline): GTSNPN, SVGIG (reference sequence). CDR3 sequence reads: CAWSVRGTGIQPQHF. The CDR3 DNA reads as TGTGCCTGGAGTGTACGCGGGACAGGGATACAGCCCCAGCATTTT.

This clone was seen a handful of times. V gene TRBV29-1 combines with J gene TRBJ2-5, with D maybe TRBD2 (5 bases). The CDR3 covers 12 residues. The germline CDR1 and CDR2 sequences are SQVTM and ANQGSEA. The V gene lost 4 bases and the J gene lost 5 bases, with 11 bases spanning the gap. DNA of the CDR3: TGCAGCGTTGGGACTCCCGGTGAGACCCAGTACTTC. Protein: CSVGTPGETQYF.

CDR3 nucleotides: TGTGCCAGCACCTATTGGAATGAGCAGTTCTTC. It yields the protein CASTYWNEQFF. The chain has TRBV7-9 and TRBJ2-1, with D hard to call. The CDR3 has 11 amino acids. V lost 7 bases to trimming and J lost 7 bases, with 8 bases between them. The germline gives CDR1 SEHNR, CDR2 FQNEAQ (reference sequence).

V gene TRBV9 combines with J gene TRBJ2-5, with D tentatively TRBD2 (5 bases). V lost 3 bases, J lost 4 bases, and 13 bases lay in between. Germline lookup yields CDR1 SGDLS and CDR2 YYNGEE. This CDR3 contains 14 residues. CDR3 nucleotides: TGTGCCAGCAGCGCGGGAAGCCTCGGAGAGACCCAGTACTTC. It specifies CASSAGSLGETQYF. Using reference TRBV9 and TRBJ2-5 for the parts outside the CDR3, the full variable domain is DSGVTQTPKHLITATGQRVTLRCSPRSGDLSVYWYQQSLDQGLQFLIQYYNGEERAKGNILERFSAQQFPDLHSELNLSSLELGDSALYFCASSAGSLGETQYFGPGTRLLVL.

This chain uses TRBV7-6 with TRBJ2-7, with D perhaps matching TRBD1 (6 bases). Trimming removed 1 base at V and 5 bases at J, with 12 bases between. This CDR3 contains 14 residues. In germline, CDR1 is SGHVS, CDR2 FNYEAQ. Here the CDR3 reads CASSLDTGLDEQYF. The CDR3 bases are TGTGCCAGCAGCTTAGATACAGGGCTCGACGAGCAGTACTTC.

The rearrangement links TRBV6-6 to TRBJ2-3; the match to TRBD1 covers 10 bases. The V segment lost 7 bases and the J segment 5 bases; nucleotides outside the gene matches: 6. CDR3 length equals 14 residues. CDR1 and CDR2 (germline): MNHNY, SVGAGI (reference sequence). The CDR3 region is CASTHRDRGDTQYF. The CDR3 nucleotides are TGTGCCAGCACCCATCGGGACAGGGGAGATACGCAGTATTTT.

This clone was counted a few times. The gene calls are TRBV6-5 and TRBJ1-2; D is uncertain. The V gene's germline CDR1 is MNHEY and CDR2 SVGAGI. The CDR3 loop spans 14 amino acids. V was shortened by 7 bases and J by 0 bases, with 12 bases between the two germline ends. The CDR3 coding sequence is TGTGCCAGCACCGCGACGGGAGCTAACTATGGCTACACCTTC. This sequence encodes CASTATGANYGYTF.

The chain is built from TRBV4-2 and TRBJ1-1; no reliable D call. The ends were cut back, 0 bases at V and 5 bases at J, with 10 bases in the middle. The germline gives CDR1 LGHNA, CDR2 YNFKEQ. This CDR3 has 14 residues. DNA for the CDR3: TGTGCCAGCAGCCAAGATATCGGAAGGACTGAAGCTTTCTTT. It is translated as CASSQDIGRTEAFF.

CDR3 sequence reads: CASSLQGSGATEAFF. The CDR3, as DNA: TGCGCCAGCAGCTTACAGGGGTCGGGGGCCACTGAAGCTTTCTTT. The chain has TRBV5-1 and TRBJ1-1; 7 nucleotides line up with TRBD1. The germline CDR1 and CDR2 sequences are SGHRS and YFSETQ. The CDR3 loop spans 15 amino acids. V trimming: 2 bases; J trimming: 4 bases; junction bases outside the gene matches: 8. Complete variable domain (other parts from reference TRBV5-1 and TRBJ1-1): KAGVTQTPRYLIKTRGQQVTLSCSPISGHRSVSWYQQTPGQGLQFLFEYFSETQRNKGNFPGRFSGRQFSNSRSEMNVSTLELGDSALYLCASSLQGSGATEAFFGQGTRLTVV.

The V gene is TRBV15, the J gene TRBJ1-1; possible D gene TRBD1, 5 bases. The CDR3 consists of 14 residues. V lost 0 bases to trimming and J lost 5 bases, with 10 bases between them. Germline CDR1 is LNHNV and CDR2 is YYDKDF (reference sequence). CDR3 sequence reads: CATSRDGAGTEAFF. As DNA, the CDR3 is TGTGCCACCAGCAGAGACGGGGCTGGGACTGAAGCTTTCTTT.

This rearrangement joins TRBV2 to TRBJ2-3, with 11 nucleotides matching TRBD1. The CDR3 spans 20 residues. The V gene's germline CDR1 is SNHLY and CDR2 FYNNEI. The V gene end was trimmed by 4 bases and the J gene end by 3 bases; junction bases not matched to a gene: 18. CDR3 sequence: CASSGDRGKDDRRRTDTQYF. The CDR3 DNA reads as TGTGCCAGCAGTGGGGACAGGGGGAAGGACGACAGACGTAGGACAGATACGCAGTATTTT.

Comments on this clone: The junction shows a germline mismatch at one end, possibly a read error. V and J are TRBV30 and TRBJ1-2, with a tentative D call TRBD1 (5 bases). This CDR3 spans 13 amino acids. CDR1 and CDR2 (germline): GTSNPN, SVGIG (reference sequence). The CDR3 DNA reads TGTGCCTGGAGTGTACAGGCCAACTCTGGCTACACCTTC. This gives the protein CAWSVQANSGYTF.

The chain couples TRBV9 to TRBJ2-5, with no clear D. The CDR3 runs to 14 residues. Trimming pared 0 bases from V and 5 bases from J, leaving 11 bases between. CDR1 is SGDLS and CDR2 is YYNGEE in the germline V gene. The CDR3 here is CASSVGLTTETQYF. The CDR3 bases are TGTGCCAGCAGCGTAGGTCTCACCACGGAGACCCAGTACTTC.

This chain joins TRBV5-1 and TRBJ1-5, with TRBD1 as a possible D gene (5 bases). CDR1 and CDR2 (germline): SGHRS, YFSETQ. The CDR3 spans 14 residues. Trimming took 5 bases from V and 4 from J, leaving 13 bases between them. The CDR3: CASREGPLNQPQHF. CDR3 in DNA: TGCGCCAGCAGAGAGGGGCCCCTAAATCAGCCCCAGCATTTT.

The chain has TRBV5-6 and TRBJ1-1; TRBD1 might be the D (6 bases). Germline CDR1 reads SGHDT; CDR2 reads YYEEEE. V shed 1 base and J shed 3 bases, with 19 bases lying between them. The CDR3 length is 17 residues. CDR3 nucleotide sequence: TGTGCCAGCAGCTTGAGGGCGACAGGAGCAAGGCACACTGAAGCTTTCTTT. This sequence encodes CASSLRATGARHTEAFF.

The chain recombines TRBV4-3 with TRBJ2-1; unclear D gene. CDR1 and CDR2 from the germline V gene are LGHNA and YSLEER. V was cut by 4 bases and J by 8 bases, with 12 bases left in between. CDR3 length equals 13 residues. CDR3 in amino acids: CASSRPFIDEQFF. CDR3 bases: TGCGCCAGCAGCCGGCCTTTTATCGATGAGCAGTTCTTC.

A word on this clone: Other DNA sequences in this sample translate to the same CDR3. This chain connects TRBV29-1 to TRBJ1-3; unclear D gene. CDR3 length equals 11 residues. Germline-derived CDR1 and CDR2 are SQVTM and ANQGSEA. Trimming pared 5 bases from V and 0 bases from J, leaving 2 bases between. DNA of the CDR3: TGCAGCGTTAGCTCTGGAAACACCATATATTTT. Protein product: CSVSSGNTIYF.

This chain joins TRBV29-1 and TRBJ2-7; D tentatively fits TRBD1 or TRBD2 (5 bases each). This CDR3 is 13 amino acids long. Germline assignment: CDR1 SQVTM and CDR2 ANQGSEA. V dropped 4 bases and J dropped 0 bases, with 10 bases sitting between them. The CDR3 sequence: CSVGGASSYEQYF. The CDR3 DNA follows: TGCAGCGTTGGAGGGGCTAGCTCCTACGAGCAGTACTTC.

The rearrangement joins TRBV4-1 to TRBJ2-3; possibly TRBD2 for D (5 bases). Trimming stripped 0 bases from V and 3 bases from J, with 13 bases between. The CDR3 is 16 residues long. The germline CDR1 and CDR2 sequences are MGHRA and YSYEKL. CDR3 sequence (DNA): TGCGCCAGCAGCCAAGATGGAGGCCTTGCTACAGATACGCAGTATTTT. Translating it yields CASSQDGGLATDTQYF.